The 17 T cell receptor beta chains in this list originate from one sample, sequenced in a study of blood T cell repertoires in COVID-19. Some clones are missing from TCRdb's copy, which holds only in-frame ones; the method was immunoSEQ multiplex PCR. This table has 300,000 to 400,000 clones, around 86% appearing once. Specimen: peripheral blood. These receptor sequences come from a woman between 50 and 59 years old with COVID-19, enrolled during active disease.

This rearrangement joins TRBV7-3 to TRBJ2-5; 8 bases align to TRBD1. The germline V gene has CDR1 SGHTA and CDR2 FQGTGA. This CDR3 contains 15 residues. Germline trimming cut 3 bases from V and 5 bases from J; bases unmatched to any gene: 8. The CDR3 region is CASSLGQEHLETQYF. In nucleotides, the CDR3 is TGTGCCAGCAGCTTGGGACAGGAACACCTGGAGACCCAGTACTTC.

The V and J genes are TRBV20-1 and TRBJ1-1; D not certain. The CDR3 sequence is 11 residues long. CDR1 is DFQATT, CDR2 SNEGSKA, per germline (reference sequence). Between the trimmed V and J ends, which lost 4 bases and 6 bases, there was a span of 9 bases. The CDR3 DNA follows: TGCAGTGCTATCCGCTGGCCTGAAGCTTTCTTT. Translation: CSAIRWPEAFF.

This clone was detected once. The chain couples TRBV7-2 to TRBJ1-5; D is unresolved. The germline CDR1 and CDR2 sequences are SGHTA and FQGNSA. This CDR3 is built from 15 residues. Trimming took off 1 base at V and 3 bases at J, with 10 bases between the two ends. The chain's CDR3 is CASSLVGQVNQPQHF. CDR3 sequence (DNA): TGTGCCAGCAGCTTAGTTGGCCAGGTCAATCAGCCCCAGCATTTT.

The chain has TRBV19 and TRBJ1-2; 7 nucleotides agree with TRBD1. CDR1 and CDR2 from the germline V gene are LNHDA and SQIVND (reference sequence). The CDR3 extends over 16 amino acids. Trimming cost V 5 bases and J 4 bases; bases outside gene matches: 13. CDR3 in amino acids: CASSLYLQGDLYGYTF. As DNA, the CDR3 is TGTGCCAGTAGTCTATACCTGCAGGGGGACCTCTATGGCTACACCTTC.

This sequence joins TRBV19 and TRBJ2-2; 9 nucleotides agree with TRBD1. The CDR3 consists of 15 residues. The J segment lost 5 bases and the V segment lost 3 bases, leaving 4 bases of the junction unmatched. Germline values: CDR1 LNHDA, CDR2 SQIVND (reference sequence). The CDR3 DNA is TGTGCCAGTAGTATGAACAGGGGGCATACCGGGGAGCTGTTTTTT. Translating it yields CASSMNRGHTGELFF.

The chain is built from TRBV14 and TRBJ2-5; 10 bases map to TRBD2. CDR1 and CDR2 (germline): SGHDN, FVKESK. This CDR3 is 15 amino acids long. The J segment lost 5 bases and the V segment lost 6 bases, leaving 9 bases of the junction unmatched. CDR3 in DNA: TGTGCCAGCAGTCGCCCCGGGACTAGCGCTGAGACCCAGTACTTC. Its translation: CASSRPGTSAETQYF.

V usage is TRBV6-4 and J usage is TRBJ2-1; 10 bases are shared with TRBD1. Germline trimming cut 2 bases from V and 7 bases from J; bases unmatched to any gene: 5. Looked up from germline, CDR1 is MRHNA and CDR2 is SNTAGT. CDR3 length: 15 residues. CDR3 protein: CASSDPGQGRNEQFF. The CDR3 DNA reads TGTGCCAGCAGTGACCCGGGACAGGGGAGGAATGAGCAGTTCTTC.

The chain has TRBV27 and TRBJ1-6, with TRBD1 identical over 8 bases. The CDR3 sequence is 13 residues long. V shed 8 bases, J shed 4 bases, and the junction held 1 base outside the gene matches. Germline V gives CDR1 MNHEY, CDR2 SMNVEV (reference sequence). This CDR3 is CASRTGYNSPLHF. In DNA form, the CDR3 reads TGTGCCAGCCGGACAGGGTATAATTCACCCCTCCACTTT.

V usage is TRBV6-2 or TRBV6-3 and J usage is TRBJ2-3, with D tentatively TRBD1 (5 bases). CDR1 and CDR2 (germline): MNHEY, SVGEGT. The CDR3 covers 12 residues. V lost 6 bases, J lost 3 bases, and 7 bases lay in between. The chain's CDR3 is CASSRQTDTQYF. The DNA of the CDR3 is TGTGCCAGCAGCAGACAGACAGATACGCAGTATTTT.

This sequence joins TRBV5-1 and TRBJ2-5; 9 nucleotides agree with TRBD2. The CDR3 sequence is 16 residues long. The trim removed 4 bases at V and 5 bases at J, leaving 12 bases unmatched. Looked up from germline, CDR1 is SGHRS and CDR2 is YFSETQ. Here the CDR3 reads CASSQRVAGARETQYF. CDR3 sequence (DNA): TGCGCCAGCAGCCAAAGGGTAGCGGGAGCTCGGGAGACCCAGTACTTC.

The DNA for the CDR3 is TGTGCCAGTAGGGACTCCTACACCACAGATACGCAGTATTTT. It translates to CASRDSYTTDTQYF. The J gene is TRBJ2-3, the V gene TRBV19, with D possibly being TRBD2 (5 bases). Germline assignment: CDR1 LNHDA and CDR2 SQIVND (reference sequence). The CDR3 runs to 14 residues. Trimming took off 6 bases at V and 2 bases at J, with 12 bases between the two ends.

This clone was seen more than once but under ten times. This rearrangement joins TRBV5-4 to TRBJ1-6; no clear D gene. This CDR3 has 14 residues. Looked up from germline, CDR1 is SGHNT and CDR2 is YYREEE (reference sequence). V gave up 5 bases and J gave up 4 bases, with 10 bases separating them. CDR3 loop: CASSLEDYNSPLHF. CDR3 DNA sequence: TGTGCCAGCAGTCTAGAGGATTATAATTCACCCCTCCACTTT.

The chain uses TRBV19 and TRBJ2-2, with TRBD1 matching 9 bases. Per the germline V gene, CDR1 is LNHDA and CDR2 is SQIVND (reference sequence). Germline trimming cut 4 bases from V and 5 bases from J; bases unmatched to any gene: 8. The CDR3 covers 16 residues. The CDR3 region is CASSRLTGGFTGELFF. In nucleotides, the CDR3 is TGTGCCAGTAGTAGATTGACAGGGGGTTTTACCGGGGAGCTGTTTTTT.

This clone was picked up one time. The genes are TRBV2 and TRBJ2-5, with 9 nucleotides matching TRBD2. After removal of 7 bases from V and 4 bases from J, the junction contained 10 bases not matched to a gene. CDR1 SNHLY and CDR2 FYNNEI come from the germline V gene. This CDR3 contains 15 residues. The CDR3 region is CASNSGSGSGETQYF. Here the CDR3 DNA reads TGTGCCAGCAATAGTGGTAGCGGGAGCGGAGAGACCCAGTACTTC.

This chain joins TRBV11-3 and TRBJ1-4, with D uncertain. The CDR3 runs 13 residues. The V end lost 4 bases, the J end lost 2 bases, and 5 bases lay between the germline ends. Germline V gene data show CDR1 as SGHNT and CDR2 as YENEEA. CDR3 sequence reads: CASSWQTNEKLFF. In DNA, the CDR3 is TGTGCCAGCAGCTGGCAGACTAATGAAAAACTGTTTTTT.

This clone was seen a single time. J is TRBJ2-7 and V is TRBV5-6, with TRBD2 matching 8 bases. Germline lookup yields CDR1 SGHDT and CDR2 YYEEEE. With 4 bases clipped from V and 1 base from J, the junction kept 7 bases outside the gene matches. CDR3 length: 15 residues. The CDR3 sequence: CASSLGAGGSYEQYF. CDR3 coding DNA: TGTGCCAGCAGCCTAGGGGCGGGAGGATCCTACGAGCAGTACTTC.

The rearrangement joins TRBV19 to TRBJ1-6; tentatively, D is TRBD1 (5 bases). This CDR3 has 14 amino acids. Germline V gene sequence: CDR1 LNHDA, CDR2 SQIVND (reference sequence). V shed 3 bases and J shed 8 bases, with 11 bases lying between them. Written as DNA, the CDR3 is TGTGCCAGTAGTATGGGGCGCCTAGATTCACCCCTCCACTTT. Translated, it gives CASSMGRLDSPLHF.